A selection of T cell receptor beta chains follows, all from one sample in a study of blood T cells in healthy people across ages. MiXCR was run by TCRdb on the 5' RACE reads, yielding one entry per CDR3 protein. The data show around 1,600,000 distinct CDR3 sequences, with approximately 39% seen just once and just over 4% held by the top ten. Specimen: blood. These receptors all come from a woman between 18 and 29 years old in good health. CDR3s include the opening cysteine and the closing phenylalanine or tryptophan. The D gene is left open where the match is weak. Clone size appears in some rows only: once, few, many, or a class for an expanded clone.

CDR3 length: 15
D gene: TRBD1
J gene: TRBJ1-1
V gene: TRBV5-1
clone size: few
CDR3 DNA: TGCGCCAGCAGCCGAACCGGGACAGGGGACACTGAAGCTTTCTTT
CDR3 protein: CASSRTGTGDTEAFF

CDR3 length: 14
D gene: -
J gene: TRBJ1-2
V gene: TRBV20-1
clone size: -
CDR3 DNA: TGCAGTGCTAGGTTAGGGGATCACCCCTATGGCTACACCTTC
CDR3 protein: CSARLGDHPYGYTF

CDR3 length: 14
D gene: -
J gene: TRBJ1-6
V gene: TRBV7-2
clone size: once
CDR3 DNA: TGTGCCAGCAGCCAGACAGATCGGAATTCACCCCTCCACTTT
CDR3 protein: CASSQTDRNSPLHF

CDR3 length: 15
D gene: -
J gene: TRBJ1-5
V gene: TRBV20-1
clone size: -
CDR3 DNA: TGCAGTGCCAGTAGCAATGGACACGGGAATCAGCCCCAGCATTTT
CDR3 protein: CSASSNGHGNQPQHF

CDR3 length: 13
D gene: TRBD1
J gene: TRBJ2-7
V gene: TRBV12-3/TRBV12-4
clone size: -
CDR3 DNA: TGTACCAGCAGATCGACAGGGGGTTACGAGCAGTACTTC
CDR3 protein: CTSRSTGGYEQYF

CDR3 length: 15
D gene: TRBD2
J gene: TRBJ2-7
V gene: TRBV7-2
clone size: few
CDR3 DNA: TGTGCCAGCAGCTCCTCGGGACTACCCTCCGGGGAGCAGTACTTC
CDR3 protein: CASSSSGLPSGEQYF

CDR3 length: 12
D gene: -
J gene: TRBJ2-5
V gene: TRBV20-1
clone size: few
CDR3 DNA: TGCAGTGCTAGATTAGACTTGGAGACCCAGTACTTC
CDR3 protein: CSARLDLETQYF

CDR3 length: 12
D gene: -
J gene: TRBJ2-1
V gene: TRBV11-2
clone size: -
CDR3 DNA: TGTGCCAGCAGCTGTTTGAACAATGAGCAGTTCTTC
CDR3 protein: CASSCLNNEQFF

CDR3 length: 13
D gene: -
J gene: TRBJ2-3
V gene: TRBV29-1
clone size: few
CDR3 DNA: TGCAGCGTAGCGGGCTTCTTTTCAGATACGCAGTATTTT
CDR3 protein: CSVAGFFSDTQYF

CDR3 length: 13
D gene: -
J gene: TRBJ2-3
V gene: TRBV18
clone size: -
CDR3 DNA: TGTGCCAGCGACAAGGACAGCACAGATACGCAGTATTTT
CDR3 protein: CASDKDSTDTQYF

CDR3 length: 19
D gene: TRBD2
J gene: TRBJ2-4
V gene: TRBV9
clone size: few
CDR3 DNA: TGTGCCAGCAGCGTAACTAGCGGGAGGGTGGTGTCGGCCAAAAACATTCAGTACTTC
CDR3 protein: CASSVTSGRVVSAKNIQYF

CDR3 length: 14
D gene: -
J gene: TRBJ2-7
V gene: TRBV6-2/TRBV6-3
clone size: -
CDR3 DNA: TGTGCCAGCAGTTTCAGACAGGCGGCCTACGAGCAGTACTTC
CDR3 protein: CASSFRQAAYEQYF